The rows below give T cell receptor beta chains drawn from one sample of a study of cytomegalovirus exposure and HLA in healthy donors. Profiled with immunoSEQ multiplex PCR; TCRdb holds only in-frame clones, not every one. The profile shows roughly 140,000 clones, about 82% of them singletons. The sample taken for sequencing was PBMCs. These receptors all stem from a middle-aged woman in good health and CMV-seropositive. Both conserved end residues are part of each CDR3. A D gene is named only where the DNA matches it firmly. Clone size appears in some rows only: once, few, many, or a class for an expanded clone.

size,V,J,D,DNA,CDR3
few,TRBV6-5,TRBJ1-1,TRBD1,TGTGCCAGCAGCCGGGACAGGGGTCTGGAAGCTTTCTTT,CASSRDRGLEAFF
-,TRBV5-1,TRBJ1-6,TRBD1,TGCGCCAGCAGCTTGGAAATAGGGACAGGGGGACTGTCACCCCTCCACTTT,CASSLEIGTGGLSPLHF
-,TRBV28,TRBJ1-3,TRBD1,TGTGCCAGCAGTTTGGTCCCGGGGGGACAGGGGGCTGGAAACACCATATATTTT,CASSLVPGGQGAGNTIYF
few,TRBV2,TRBJ2-7,-,TGTGCCAGCAGTGAGGACATCTCCTACGAGCAGTACTTC,CASSEDISYEQYF
-,TRBV18,TRBJ2-5,-,TGTGCCAGCTCACCGGAGGGTCGGCAGGAGACCCAGTACTTC,CASSPEGRQETQYF
-,TRBV5-4,TRBJ2-7,TRBD2,TGTGCCAGCAGCCCGGGACTAGCGGGCTCGGTCGAGCAGTACTTC,CASSPGLAGSVEQYF
-,TRBV7-9,TRBJ2-1,TRBD1,TGTGCCAGCAGCTTAGACAGGGGAAACTCCTACAATGAGCAGTTCTTC,CASSLDRGNSYNEQFF
-,TRBV13,TRBJ2-7,-,TGTGCCAGCAGCTTTTCAGGGTACGAGCAGTACTTC,CASSFSGYEQYF
-,TRBV27,TRBJ2-3,TRBD2,TGTGCCAGCCGAAGGGTAGCGGGAGGAAAGGCGCAGTATTTT,CASRRVAGGKAQYF
once,TRBV6-4,TRBJ2-1,-,TGTGCCAGCAGTGCTGCCGGTGGGGCTTACAATGAGCAGTTCTTC,CASSAAGGAYNEQFF
-,TRBV21-1,TRBJ2-2,-,TGTGCCATTACACCCTCAAGGGGTAGCGGGTTGTACACCGGGGAGCTGTTTTTT,CAITPSRGSGLYTGELFF
-,TRBV28,TRBJ1-1,-,TGTGCCAGCAGTTTACGGAGCCTACGAGGCACTGAAGCTTTCTTT,CASSLRSLRGTEAFF
-,TRBV7-2,TRBJ2-5,TRBD2,TGTGCCAGCAGCTTAGAAAGCGGGGGGGCGGGGACCCAGTACTTC,CASSLESGGAGTQYF
-,TRBV2,TRBJ2-4,TRBD1,TGTGCCAGCATGGGGACAGACAAAAACATTCAGTACTTC,CASMGTDKNIQYF
-,TRBV27,TRBJ2-2,TRBD2,TGTGCCAGCAGTTTCCTAGCGGGAGCAGGGGGGGAGCTGTTTTTT,CASSFLAGAGGELFF
-,TRBV6-5,TRBJ2-1,-,TGTGCCAGCAGTACCCTAGCGACAAATGATGAGCAGTTCTTC,CASSTLATNDEQFF
-,TRBV7-2,TRBJ2-5,-,TGTGCCAGCAGCTCAAGACTGGGGACCCAGTACTTC,CASSSRLGTQYF